The 26 T cell receptor beta chains below come from one sample, sequenced in a study of neoadjuvant nivolumab and ipilimumab in lung cancer. Data came from immunoSEQ multiplex PCR; TCRdb stores just in-frame clones and leaves some out. The sample contains fewer than 30,000 clones, around 86% of which appear only once. Sequenced here: tumor tissue, sampled after neoadjuvant nivolumab, alone or with ipilimumab, at or shortly before surgery. Every receptor here comes from an adult with non-small cell lung cancer.

J is TRBJ1-5 and V is TRBV10-2; D call uncertain. Between the trimmed V and J ends, which lost 2 bases and 4 bases, there was a span of 9 bases. The CDR3 spans 14 residues. Germline CDR1 WSHSY, CDR2 SAAADI. The CDR3 protein is CASSEGPLNQPQHF. The CDR3 nucleotides are TGCGCCAGCAGTGAGGGACCGCTAAATCAGCCCCAGCATTTT.

The chain joins TRBV30 to TRBJ1-1; 7 bases match TRBD1. V was clipped by 0 bases and J by 1 base; unmatched bases: 8. Germline V CDR1 and CDR2: GTSNPN, SVGIG (reference sequence). The CDR3 extends over 16 amino acids. The CDR3 region has the DNA TGTGCCTGGAGTGTACCGTCGGGACAGCCGAACACTGAAGCTTTCTTT. Amino acids: CAWSVPSGQPNTEAFF.

The chain is built from TRBV29-1 and TRBJ2-7, with 9 bases aligning to TRBD1. V gave up 5 bases and J gave up 3 bases; unmatched junction bases: 5. CDR1 and CDR2 (germline): SQVTM, ANQGSEA. The CDR3 spans 13 residues. CDR3 nucleotides: TGCAGCGTTTGGGACAGGGCCCACTACGAGCAGTACTTC. As protein: CSVWDRAHYEQYF.

DNA of the CDR3: TGTGCCAGCAGCTCCCTCATGGGGGGGGCCGATGAAGCTTTCTTT. It yields the protein CASSSLMGGADEAFF. This chain links TRBV7-9 with TRBJ1-1, with D possibly matching TRBD1 (6 bases). This CDR3 is built from 15 residues. Germline V gene sequence: CDR1 SEHNR, CDR2 FQNEAQ (reference sequence). V was clipped by 4 bases and J by 7 bases, with 19 bases between them.

The V call is TRBV18, the J call TRBJ2-3, with TRBD1 as a possible D gene (6 bases). The V end lost 2 bases, the J end lost 0 bases, and 18 bases lay between the germline ends. This CDR3 is built from 18 residues. CDR1 and CDR2 from the germline V gene are KGHSH and LQKENI. CDR3 sequence: CASSPGGRLPTSTDTQYF. For the CDR3, the DNA is TGTGCCAGCTCACCAGGGGGCCGGCTCCCGACTAGCACAGATACGCAGTATTTT.

The rearrangement uses TRBV7-2 and TRBJ2-7; 11 bases map to TRBD2. Per germline, CDR1 SGHTA and CDR2 FQGNSA. The CDR3 contains 15 residues. J was trimmed by 4 bases and V by 6 bases; bases with no gene match: 8. The CDR3 here is CASRLASGRTYEQYF. In DNA, the CDR3 is TGTGCCAGCAGACTCGCTAGCGGGAGGACGTACGAGCAGTACTTC.

The rearrangement uses TRBV19 and TRBJ1-5; D unresolved. The V end lost 3 bases, the J end lost 0 bases, and 9 bases lay between the germline ends. Germline CDR1 LNHDA, CDR2 SQIVND (reference sequence). The CDR3 is 15 residues long. DNA for the CDR3: TGTGCCAGTAGTATCACCGGCAGTAGCAATCAGCCCCAGCATTTT. Translated, it gives CASSITGSSNQPQHF.

The J gene is TRBJ1-2, the V gene TRBV7-9; unclear D gene. The CDR3 consists of 16 residues. Germline V CDR1 and CDR2: SEHNR, FQNEAQ (reference sequence). V lost 2 bases to trimming and J lost 0 bases, with 13 bases between them. The CDR3 loop reads CASSLNSRTSNYGYTF. Here the CDR3 DNA reads TGTGCCAGCAGCTTAAATTCGAGGACCTCTAACTATGGCTACACCTTC. Combining the CDR3 with reference TRBV7-9 and TRBJ1-2 gives the whole variable domain DTGVSQNPRHKITKRGQNVTFRCDPISEHNRLYWYRQTLGQGPEFLTYFQNEAQLEKSRLLSDRFSAERPKGSFSTLEIQRTEQGDSAMYLCASSLNSRTSNYGYTFGSGTRLTVV.

The CDR3 sequence is CAISESSAPGTQYF. The CDR3 DNA is TGTGCCATCAGTGAGTCGAGCGCCCCTGGGACCCAGTACTTC. The chain recombines TRBV10-3 with TRBJ2-5; D gene uncertain. The germline CDR1 and CDR2 sequences are ENHRY and SYGVKD. The ends were cut back, 0 bases at V and 7 bases at J, with 12 bases in the middle. The CDR3 has 14 residues.

The chain recombines TRBV18 with TRBJ2-6, with 11 bases identical to TRBD2. V shed 3 bases and J 1 base; nucleotides not matched to a gene: 14. Germline V gene sequence: CDR1 KGHSH, CDR2 LQKENI. The CDR3 has 21 amino acids. CDR3 coding DNA: TGTGCCAGCTCACCCTATACCTCTAGCGGGAGGATCCCGTCTGGGGCCAACGTCCTGACTTTC. Protein: CASSPYTSSGRIPSGANVLTF.

The genes are TRBV29-1 and TRBJ2-3; D ambiguous. The CDR3 is 14 amino acids. Germline lookup yields CDR1 SQVTM and CDR2 ANQGSEA. Trimming cost V 4 bases and J 2 bases, with 13 bases left between them. The CDR3 here is CSVARSGTTDTQYF. CDR3 in DNA: TGCAGCGTTGCACGGTCCGGCACCACAGATACGCAGTATTTT.

Judged by abundance, this clone is large. This sequence joins TRBV5-6 and TRBJ1-5; the D gene is possibly TRBD1 (6 bases). CDR3 length: 16 residues. The ends were cut back, 0 bases at V and 1 base at J, with 11 bases in the middle. Per the germline V gene, CDR1 is SGHDT and CDR2 is YYEEEE. The CDR3 bases are TGTGCCAGCAGCTTGGCCGGGGGCGTCAGCAATCAGCCCCAGCATTTT. This codes for CASSLAGGVSNQPQHF.

This clone was counted a few times. The chain has TRBV7-9 and TRBJ1-1; weak D call: TRBD1 (5 bases). V was clipped by 3 bases and J by 1 base, with 18 bases between them. Per the germline V gene, CDR1 is SEHNR and CDR2 is FQNEAQ (reference sequence). The length of the CDR3 is 17 residues. The CDR3 spells CASSFPTTGPSNTEAFF. As DNA, the CDR3 is TGTGCCAGCAGCTTTCCGACTACGGGACCGTCGAACACTGAAGCTTTCTTT.

The chain joins TRBV9 to TRBJ1-1, with D possibly TRBD1 on 5 matching bases. Germline values: CDR1 SGDLS, CDR2 YYNGEE. This CDR3 is built from 19 residues. V dropped 0 bases and J dropped 0 bases, with 21 bases sitting between them. The CDR3 region is CASSVATGLGIGMNTEAFF. CDR3 bases: TGTGCCAGCAGCGTAGCTACAGGACTCGGGATAGGGATGAACACTGAAGCTTTCTTT.

This chain connects TRBV30 to TRBJ2-7, with 11 bases fitting TRBD1. Germline V gene sequence: CDR1 GTSNPN, CDR2 SVGIG (reference sequence). V shed 4 bases, J shed 4 bases, and the junction held 3 bases outside the gene matches. The CDR3 runs 13 residues. The DNA for the CDR3 is TGTGCCTGGACTGGGGACAGGGGGTACGAGCAGTACTTC. Translation: CAWTGDRGYEQYF.

The rearrangement joins TRBV6-1 to TRBJ2-4; no clear D gene. CDR1 MNHNS and CDR2 SASEGT come from the germline V gene. This CDR3 region has 13 residues. V shed 2 bases and J shed 4 bases, with 6 bases lying between them. The CDR3 reads CASSELDKNIQYF. The CDR3 nucleotides are TGTGCCAGCAGTGAATTAGATAAAAACATTCAGTACTTC.

V gene TRBV11-3 combines with J gene TRBJ2-1; no clear D gene. This CDR3 spans 14 amino acids. From germline, CDR1 is SGHNT and CDR2 YENEEA. The V end lost 1 base, the J end lost 3 bases, and 7 bases lay between the germline ends. CDR3 coding DNA: TGTGCCAGCAGCTTAGTCAGTTTCTACAATGAGCAGTTCTTC. Encoded protein: CASSLVSFYNEQFF.

The CDR3 sequence: CAWSPYPYGYTF. CDR3 nucleotide sequence: TGTGCCTGGAGCCCGTACCCCTATGGCTACACCTTC. The V gene is TRBV30, the J gene TRBJ1-2, with D hard to call. The V gene's germline CDR1 is GTSNPN and CDR2 SVGIG (reference sequence). This CDR3 region has 12 residues. Trimming left V 3 bases short and J 4 bases short, with 9 bases between.

The chain uses TRBV6-6 and TRBJ2-5, with D unresolved. This CDR3 region has 12 residues. The germline V and J ends were trimmed by 5 bases and 2 bases, with 6 bases remaining between them. Germline loops: CDR1 MNHNY, CDR2 SVGAGI (reference sequence). CDR3 residues: CASSRSQETQYF. CDR3 nucleotides: TGTGCCAGCAGTCGGTCTCAAGAGACCCAGTACTTC.

The V gene is TRBV11-3, the J gene TRBJ2-6; TRBD2 is a possible D gene (5 bases). Germline V gives CDR1 SGHNT, CDR2 YENEEA. This CDR3 has 17 amino acids. V shed 1 base and J shed 1 base, with 11 bases lying between them. This CDR3 is CASSLGSGWSGANVLTF. The CDR3 DNA reads as TGTGCCAGCAGCTTAGGTTCGGGGTGGTCTGGGGCCAACGTCCTGACTTTC.

The chain recombines TRBV5-1 with TRBJ2-7; D gene ambiguous. Trimming cost V 1 base and J 3 bases, with 17 bases left between them. The V gene's germline CDR1 is SGHRS and CDR2 YFSETQ. The CDR3 loop spans 16 amino acids. As DNA, the CDR3 is TGCGCCAGCAGCTTGCGAGAGGCAGGAGATCACTACGAGCAGTACTTC. This sequence encodes CASSLREAGDHYEQYF.

This clone was seen only once. J is TRBJ1-2 and V is TRBV11-3; D might be TRBD1 (5 bases). Trimming pared 0 bases from V and 5 bases from J, leaving 7 bases between. The V gene's germline CDR1 is SGHNT and CDR2 YENEEA. CDR3 length: 13 residues. Written as DNA, the CDR3 is TGTGCCAGCAGCTTAGAAGACAGATATGGCTACACCTTC. Translating gives CASSLEDRYGYTF.

The chain carries TRBV25-1 and TRBJ1-1; D possibly corresponds to TRBD1 (6 bases). V was trimmed by 9 bases and J by 2 bases, leaving 10 bases between them. The CDR3 runs to 12 residues. Germline V gene data show CDR1 as MGHDK and CDR2 as SYGVNS. This chain's CDR3 is CASSRGNTEAFF. DNA of the CDR3: TGTGCCAGTTCCAGGGGAAACACTGAAGCTTTCTTT.

This clone was seen a few times. J is TRBJ1-3 and V is TRBV11-3; D remains unclear. Trimming shortened V by 5 bases and J by 4 bases, and 9 bases separated the two germline ends. This CDR3 comprises 13 residues. Germline-derived CDR1 and CDR2 are SGHNT and YENEEA. The CDR3 here is CASSLSLGNTIYF. The CDR3 DNA reads as TGTGCCAGCAGCCTCTCTCTGGGAAACACCATATATTTT. Supplemented by reference TRBV11-3 and TRBJ1-3, the full variable domain reads EAGVVQSPRYKIIEKKQPVAFWCNPISGHNTLYWYLQNLGQGPELLIRYENEEAVDDSQLPKDRFSAERLKGVDSTLKIQPAELGDSAVYLCASSLSLGNTIYFGEGSWLTVV.

The chain has TRBV18 and TRBJ2-7; TRBD1 matches 7 bases. The CDR3 covers 14 residues. The V segment lost 8 bases and the J segment 3 bases; nucleotides outside the gene matches: 10. From germline, CDR1 is KGHSH and CDR2 LQKENI. In DNA, the CDR3 is TGTGCCAGCCGGAGCGGACAGGAAGGCTACGAGCAGTACTTC. Translated, it gives CASRSGQEGYEQYF.

V usage is TRBV9 and J usage is TRBJ2-7, with no clear D. The CDR3 length is 13 residues. CDR1 SGDLS and CDR2 YYNGEE come from the germline V gene. Deletions cut 4 bases from V and 2 bases from J, with 10 bases between. CDR3 sequence reads: CASSFSPAYEQYF. CDR3 bases: TGTGCCAGCAGCTTCAGCCCAGCCTACGAGCAGTACTTC.